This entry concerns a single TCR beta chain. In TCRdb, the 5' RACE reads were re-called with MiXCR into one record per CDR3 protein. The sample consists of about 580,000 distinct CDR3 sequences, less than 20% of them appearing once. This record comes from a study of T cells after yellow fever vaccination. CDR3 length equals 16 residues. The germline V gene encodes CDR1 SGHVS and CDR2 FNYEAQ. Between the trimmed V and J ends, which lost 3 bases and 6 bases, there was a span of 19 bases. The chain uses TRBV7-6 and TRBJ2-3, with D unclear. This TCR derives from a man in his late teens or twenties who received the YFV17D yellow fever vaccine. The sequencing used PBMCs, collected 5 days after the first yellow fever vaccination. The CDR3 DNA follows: TGTGCCAGCAGCTTCCAAGGTGGCAGCTTTCCGGATACGCAGTATTTT. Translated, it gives CASSFQGGSFPDTQYF.